The rows below give T cell receptor beta chains drawn from one sample of a study of blood T cell repertoires in COVID-19. Using immunoSEQ multiplex PCR, the repertoire was profiled, and TCRdb retains in-frame clones only, with some absent. The sample has a few hundred thousand clones; 80% to 90% are singletons. The sequenced sample consisted of peripheral blood. These receptors were obtained from a man in his forties or fifties with acute or convalescent COVID-19. CDR3s include the opening cysteine and the closing phenylalanine or tryptophan. A D gene is named only where the DNA matches it firmly. Part of the rows lack a size; the others show once, few, many or a class for expanded clones.

v_call,j_call,d_call,clone_size,cdr3_aa,cdr3_nt
TRBV20-1,TRBJ2-1,-,-,CSASSGGIYNEQFF,TGCAGTGCTAGTAGTGGGGGGATATACAATGAGCAGTTCTTC
TRBV7-2,TRBJ1-3,-,-,CASSRDSNSGNTIYF,TGTGCCAGCAGCCGGGACTCTAACTCTGGAAACACCATATATTTT
TRBV2,TRBJ1-5,TRBD1,-,CASSDRYRGQHF,TGTGCCAGCAGTGATAGATACAGGGGGCAGCATTTT
TRBV18,TRBJ2-7,TRBD1,-,CASSFGTGISGEQYF,TGTGCCAGCTCATTCGGGACAGGGATATCGGGAGAGCAGTACTTC
TRBV19,TRBJ1-1,TRBD1,-,CASSIGQGFPEAFF,TGTGCCAGTAGTATTGGACAGGGGTTCCCTGAAGCTTTCTTT
TRBV11-2,TRBJ2-5,-,few,CASSSGLEETQYF,TGTGCCAGCAGCTCTGGACTTGAAGAGACCCAGTACTTC
TRBV5-4,TRBJ1-1,TRBD1,-,CASSGTGREGEAFF,TGTGCCAGCAGCGGGACAGGGCGGGAAGGTGAAGCTTTCTTT
TRBV27,TRBJ2-7,TRBD1,-,CASSSTGANYEQYF,TGTGCCAGCAGTTCTACAGGGGCGAACTACGAGCAGTACTTC
TRBV11-2,TRBJ1-1,-,-,CASSLLLINTEAFF,TGTGCCAGCAGCTTATTACTCATAAACACTGAAGCTTTCTTT
TRBV5-1,TRBJ1-3,TRBD1,-,CASSWTGSGNTIYF,TGCGCCAGCAGCTGGACAGGGTCTGGAAACACCATATATTTT
TRBV5-1,TRBJ2-5,TRBD2,-,CASSSEGLAGRETQYF,TGCGCCAGCAGCTCCGAGGGACTAGCGGGGCGTGAGACCCAGTACTTC
TRBV19,TRBJ1-2,-,-,CASSKRTATNYGYTF,TGTGCCAGTAGTAAAAGGACAGCCACTAACTATGGCTACACCTTC
TRBV10-3,TRBJ2-1,-,-,CAISEAGNEQFF,TGTGCCATCAGTGAGGCCGGCAATGAGCAGTTCTTC
TRBV5-1,TRBJ2-3,-,-,CASSSPAGLGTDTQYF,TGCGCCAGCAGCAGTCCGGCGGGGCTTGGCACAGATACGCAGTATTTT
TRBV29-1,TRBJ2-3,TRBD2,-,CSVLRMTSGTDTQYF,TGCAGCGTTCTTCGGATGACTAGCGGTACAGATACGCAGTATTTT
TRBV5-1,TRBJ2-5,-,-,CASSPLYQETQYF,TGCGCCAGCAGCCCCTTGTACCAAGAGACCCAGTACTTC
TRBV2,TRBJ2-3,TRBD1,-,CASSEGDRGLWDTQYF,TGTGCCAGCAGTGAGGGTGACAGGGGCCTGTGGGATACGCAGTATTTT
TRBV18,TRBJ2-5,TRBD1,-,CASSPRQGDQETQYF,TGTGCCAGCTCACCCCGACAGGGGGACCAAGAGACCCAGTACTTC
TRBV5-1,TRBJ1-6,TRBD1,-,CASSLDRGKIGSPLHF,TGCGCCAGCAGCTTGGACAGGGGAAAAATTGGTTCACCCCTCCACTTT
TRBV6-6,TRBJ1-1,TRBD1,once,CASSQPRGQGPWGTEAFF,TGTGCCAGCAGTCAACCCCGAGGACAGGGCCCTTGGGGCACTGAAGCTTTCTTT
TRBV7-8,TRBJ2-2,-,-,CASSPRGQGTGELFF,TGTGCCAGCAGCCCCCGAGGTCAGGGCACCGGGGAGCTGTTTTTT
TRBV10-3,TRBJ2-5,-,once,CAISERGYETQYF,TGTGCCATCAGTGAGCGGGGGTATGAGACCCAGTACTTC
TRBV10-1,TRBJ1-3,-,-,CASAAAGKSSGNTIYF,TGCGCCAGCGCGGCGGCGGGGAAAAGCTCTGGAAACACCATATATTTT
TRBV6-2/TRBV6-3,TRBJ1-5,-,-,CASSPGGGPNQPQHF,TGTGCCAGCAGCCCGGGGGGGGGACCCAATCAGCCCCAGCATTTT
TRBV4-1,TRBJ2-7,TRBD2,-,CASSQDGGDPRDYEQYF,TGCGCCAGCAGCCAAGATGGGGGGGACCCCAGAGACTACGAGCAGTACTTC
TRBV7-2,TRBJ1-2,-,-,CASTIRDTSNYGYTF,TGTGCCAGCACTATTCGGGACACCTCTAACTATGGCTACACCTTC
TRBV13,TRBJ2-3,-,-,CASSLKVATDTQYF,TGTGCCAGCAGCTTGAAGGTAGCCACAGATACGCAGTATTTT
TRBV4-1,TRBJ1-3,-,-,CASSQETGSSGNTIYF,TGCGCCAGCAGCCAAGAAACAGGATCCTCTGGAAACACCATATATTTT
TRBV28,TRBJ2-3,TRBD2,-,CASIGGGTTDTQYF,TGTGCCAGCATCGGCGGGGGGACAACAGATACGCAGTATTTT
TRBV5-1,TRBJ1-1,-,-,CASSLVPGVNTEAFF,TGCGCCAGCAGCTTGGTGCCAGGCGTGAACACTGAAGCTTTCTTT
TRBV29-1,TRBJ1-1,-,once,CSVAVTNTEAFF,TGCAGCGTTGCAGTCACGAACACTGAAGCTTTCTTT
TRBV5-6,TRBJ2-5,-,few,CASSLQETQYF,TGTGCCAGCAGCCTACAAGAGACCCAGTACTTC
TRBV27,TRBJ1-1,TRBD1,few,CASSLWYRGNTEAFF,TGTGCCAGCAGTTTATGGTACAGGGGGAACACTGAAGCTTTCTTT
TRBV6-2/TRBV6-3,TRBJ1-1,TRBD1,-,CASSLGQGSPDEAFF,TGTGCCAGCAGTCTGGGACAGGGGTCCCCCGATGAAGCTTTCTTT
TRBV6-6,TRBJ1-5,-,few,CASSYGGTNQPQHF,TGTGCCAGCAGTTACGGGGGCACCAATCAGCCCCAGCATTTT
TRBV5-4,TRBJ2-3,TRBD2,-,CASSQGLDPDTQYF,TGTGCCAGCAGCCAGGGACTAGACCCAGATACGCAGTATTTT
TRBV25-1,TRBJ1-5,TRBD1,-,CASSEGTGDFQPQHF,TGTGCCAGCAGTGAGGGGACAGGGGATTTTCAGCCCCAGCATTTT
TRBV20-1,TRBJ2-3,-,once,CSASLADSTDTQYF,TGCAGTGCTAGTTTGGCGGATAGCACAGATACGCAGTATTTT
TRBV7-9,TRBJ1-1,TRBD1,-,CASSWGQGIDTEAFF,TGTGCCAGCAGCTGGGGACAGGGGATCGACACTGAAGCTTTCTTT
TRBV19,TRBJ2-3,TRBD2,-,CASSIDLPAGVSDTQYF,TGTGCCAGTAGTATAGATCTCCCAGCGGGGGTCTCAGATACGCAGTATTTT
TRBV12-3/TRBV12-4,TRBJ2-3,TRBD1,-,CASSRTGPDTQYF,TGTGCCAGCAGTCGGACAGGCCCAGATACGCAGTATTTT
TRBV20-1,TRBJ2-3,TRBD2,-,CSASGQAGGRGTDTQYF,TGCAGTGCTAGTGGGCAAGCGGGGGGGCGAGGCACAGATACGCAGTATTTT
TRBV6-6,TRBJ1-4,-,-,CASSRGEKLFF,TGTGCCAGCAGCAGGGGTGAAAAACTGTTTTTT
TRBV6-1,TRBJ1-3,-,few,CASSEDEGFVSTIYF,TGTGCCAGCAGTGAAGACGAGGGATTTGTTAGCACCATATATTTT
TRBV30,TRBJ1-3,TRBD1,-,CACIRDRGVLSGNTIYF,TGTGCCTGTATCCGGGACAGGGGCGTCCTCTCTGGAAACACCATATATTTT
TRBV10-3,TRBJ2-3,-,-,CAISERVSTDTQYF,TGTGCCATCAGTGAGAGAGTAAGCACAGATACGCAGTATTTT
TRBV7-9,TRBJ1-1,-,-,CASAGSGVALGMNTEAFF,TGTGCCAGCGCTGGAAGCGGGGTGGCCTTAGGGATGAACACTGAAGCTTTCTTT